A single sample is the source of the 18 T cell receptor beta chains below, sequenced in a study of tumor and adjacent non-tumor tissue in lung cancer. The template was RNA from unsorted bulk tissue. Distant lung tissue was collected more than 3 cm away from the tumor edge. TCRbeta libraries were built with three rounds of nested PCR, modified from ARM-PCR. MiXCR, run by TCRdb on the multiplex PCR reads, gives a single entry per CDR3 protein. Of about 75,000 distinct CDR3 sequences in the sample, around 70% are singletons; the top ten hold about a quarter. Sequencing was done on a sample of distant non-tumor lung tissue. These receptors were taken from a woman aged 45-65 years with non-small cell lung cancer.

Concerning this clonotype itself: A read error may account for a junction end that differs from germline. CDR3 in amino acids: CASSSLGKAEQFF. DNA of the CDR3: TGTGCCAGTAGCTCCCTGGGCAAGGCAGAGCAGTTCTTC. The chain recombines TRBV11-2 with TRBJ2-1, with D uncertain. The CDR3 spans 13 residues. In germline, CDR1 is SGHAT, CDR2 FQNNGV.

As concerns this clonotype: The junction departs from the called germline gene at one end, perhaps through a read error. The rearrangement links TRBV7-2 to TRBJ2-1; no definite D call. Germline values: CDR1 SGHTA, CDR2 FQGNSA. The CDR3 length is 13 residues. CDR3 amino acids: CASSLTLGNERFF. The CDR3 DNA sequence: TGTGCCAGCAGCCTGACTTTGGGGAATGAGCGGTTCTTC.

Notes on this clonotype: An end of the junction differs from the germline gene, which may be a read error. CDR3 amino acids: CASSSGVTGKLFF. CDR3 sequence (DNA): TGTGCCAGCAGTTCAGGGGTTACCGGGAAGCTGTTTTTT. The V and J genes are TRBV12-3 or TRBV12-4 and TRBJ2-2, with a weak D call TRBD1 (6 bases). CDR3 length equals 13 residues.

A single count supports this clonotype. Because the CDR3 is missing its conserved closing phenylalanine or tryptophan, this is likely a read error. In DNA form, the CDR3 reads TGTCCCAGCAGTCCCTGGGGAGGGCTAGTGGAGACCACCGGGGAGCTGTTTATT. It translates to CPSSPWGGLVETTGELFI. This chain links TRBV12-3 or TRBV12-4 with TRBJ2-2, with TRBD2 identical over 7 bases. There are 18 residues in the CDR3.

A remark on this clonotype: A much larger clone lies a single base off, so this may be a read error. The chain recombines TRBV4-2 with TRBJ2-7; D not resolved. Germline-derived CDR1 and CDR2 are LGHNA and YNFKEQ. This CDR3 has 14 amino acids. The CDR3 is CATSQDRSSYEQYF. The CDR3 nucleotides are TGTGCCACCAGCCAAGATCGTTCGAGCTACGAGCAGTACTTC.

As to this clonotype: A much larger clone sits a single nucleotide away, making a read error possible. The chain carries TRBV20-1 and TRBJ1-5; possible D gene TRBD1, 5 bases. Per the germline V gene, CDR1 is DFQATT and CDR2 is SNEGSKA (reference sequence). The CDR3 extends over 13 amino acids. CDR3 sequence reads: CIAIAGGDQPQHF. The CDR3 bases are TGCATTGCTATCGCTGGGGGTGATCAGCCCCAGCATTTT.

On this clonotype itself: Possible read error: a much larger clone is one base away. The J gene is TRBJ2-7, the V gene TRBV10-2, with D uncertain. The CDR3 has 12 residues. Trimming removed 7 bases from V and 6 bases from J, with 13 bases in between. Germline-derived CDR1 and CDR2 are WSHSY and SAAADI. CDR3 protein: CASMALRSEQYF. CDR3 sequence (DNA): TGCGCCAGCATGGCCCTCCGCTCCGAGCAGTACTTC.

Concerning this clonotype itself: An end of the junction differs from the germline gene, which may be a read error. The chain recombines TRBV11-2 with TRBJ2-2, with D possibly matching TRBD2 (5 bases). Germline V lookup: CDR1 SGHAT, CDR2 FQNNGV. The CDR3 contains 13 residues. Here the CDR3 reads CASTSFNTGELFF. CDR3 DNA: TGTGCCAGCACCTCCTTCAACACCGGGGAGCTGTTTTTC. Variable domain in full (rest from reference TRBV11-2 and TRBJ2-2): EAGVAQSPRYKIIEKRQSVAFWCNPISGHATLYWYQQILGQGPKLLIQFQNNGVVDDSQLPKDRFSAERLKGVDSTLKIQPAKLEDSAVYLCASTSFNTGELFFGEGSRLTVL.

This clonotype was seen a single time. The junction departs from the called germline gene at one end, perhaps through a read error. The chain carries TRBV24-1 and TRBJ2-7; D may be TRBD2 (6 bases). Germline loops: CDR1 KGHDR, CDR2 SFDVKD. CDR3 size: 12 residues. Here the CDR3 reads CVTSGGAYEQYF. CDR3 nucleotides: TGTGTCACCTCTGGCGGGGCCTACGAGCAGTACTTC.

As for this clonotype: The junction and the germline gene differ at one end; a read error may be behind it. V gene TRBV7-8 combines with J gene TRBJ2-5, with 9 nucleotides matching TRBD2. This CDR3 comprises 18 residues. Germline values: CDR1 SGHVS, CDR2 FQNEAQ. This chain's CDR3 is CVSSKGQAGGAFGETQYF. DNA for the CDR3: TGTGTCAGCAGCAAGGGACAAGCGGGAGGAGCCTTCGGGGAGACCCAGTACTTC.

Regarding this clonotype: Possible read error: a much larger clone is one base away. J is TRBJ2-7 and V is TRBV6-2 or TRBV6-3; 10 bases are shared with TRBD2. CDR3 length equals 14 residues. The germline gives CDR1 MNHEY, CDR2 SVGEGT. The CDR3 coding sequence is TGTGCCAGCAGTTTTAGCGGGAGGTTCGACGAGCACTACTTC. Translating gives CASSFSGRFDEHYF.

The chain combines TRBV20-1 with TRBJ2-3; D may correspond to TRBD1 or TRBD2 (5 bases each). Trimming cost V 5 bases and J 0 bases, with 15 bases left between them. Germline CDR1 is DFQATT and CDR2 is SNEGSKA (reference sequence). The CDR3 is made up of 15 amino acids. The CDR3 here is CSARDPTFSTDTQYF. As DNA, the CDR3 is TGCAGTGCTCGGGACCCAACCTTTAGCACAGATACGCAGTATTTT.

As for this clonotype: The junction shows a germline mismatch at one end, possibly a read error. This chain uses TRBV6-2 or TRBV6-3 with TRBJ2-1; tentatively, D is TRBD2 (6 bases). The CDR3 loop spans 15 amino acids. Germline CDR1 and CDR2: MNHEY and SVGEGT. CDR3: CASSISGDFYNEQFF. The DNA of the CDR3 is TGTGCTAGCAGTATTTCGGGGGACTTCTACAATGAGCAGTTCTTC.

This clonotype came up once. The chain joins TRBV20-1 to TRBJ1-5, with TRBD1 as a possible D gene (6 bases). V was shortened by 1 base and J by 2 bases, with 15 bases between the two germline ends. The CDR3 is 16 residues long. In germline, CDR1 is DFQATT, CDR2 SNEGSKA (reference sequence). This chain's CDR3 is CSARVPTGIGNQPQHF. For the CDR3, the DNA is TGCAGTGCTAGAGTCCCTACAGGGATCGGCAATCAGCCCCAGCATTTT.

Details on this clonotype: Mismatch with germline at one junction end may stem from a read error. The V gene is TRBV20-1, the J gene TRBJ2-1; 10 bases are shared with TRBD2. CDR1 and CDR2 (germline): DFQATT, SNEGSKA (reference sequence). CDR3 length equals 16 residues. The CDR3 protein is CSAGGLAVSSYNEQFF. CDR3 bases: TGCAGTGCTGGAGGACTAGCGGTGAGTTCCTACAATGAACAGTTCTTC.

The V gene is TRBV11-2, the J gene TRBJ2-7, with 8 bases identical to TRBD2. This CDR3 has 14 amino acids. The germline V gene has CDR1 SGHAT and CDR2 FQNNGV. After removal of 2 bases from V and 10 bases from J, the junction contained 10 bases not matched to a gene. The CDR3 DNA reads TGTGCCAGCAGCTTATACCCGGGGGCGGGAGGTCAGTACTTC. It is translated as CASSLYPGAGGQYF.

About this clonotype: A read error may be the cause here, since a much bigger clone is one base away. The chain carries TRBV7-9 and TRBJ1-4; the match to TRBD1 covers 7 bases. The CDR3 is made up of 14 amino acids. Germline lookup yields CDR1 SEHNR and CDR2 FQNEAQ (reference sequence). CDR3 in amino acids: CVSSLLQGNEKLFF. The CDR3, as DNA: TGTGTCAGCAGCTTATTACAGGGGAATGAAAAACTGTTTTTT.

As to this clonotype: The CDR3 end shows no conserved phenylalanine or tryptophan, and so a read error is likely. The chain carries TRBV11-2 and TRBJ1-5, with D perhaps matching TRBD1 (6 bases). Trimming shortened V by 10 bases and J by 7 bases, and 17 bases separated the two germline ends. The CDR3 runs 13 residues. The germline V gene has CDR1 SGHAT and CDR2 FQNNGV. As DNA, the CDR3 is TGTGCCATCAGTGAAGACAGGAACCAGCCCCAGCATTCT. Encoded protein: CAISEDRNQPQHS.